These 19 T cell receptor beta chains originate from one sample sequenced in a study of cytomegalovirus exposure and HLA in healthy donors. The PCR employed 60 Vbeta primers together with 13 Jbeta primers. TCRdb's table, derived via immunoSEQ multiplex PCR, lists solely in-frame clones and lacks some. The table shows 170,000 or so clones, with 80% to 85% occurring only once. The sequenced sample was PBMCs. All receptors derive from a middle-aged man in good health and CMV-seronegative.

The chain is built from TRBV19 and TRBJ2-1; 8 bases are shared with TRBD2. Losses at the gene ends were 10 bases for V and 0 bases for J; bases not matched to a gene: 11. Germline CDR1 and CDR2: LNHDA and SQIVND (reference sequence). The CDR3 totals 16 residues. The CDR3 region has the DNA TGTGCCACCGTTTGGGCGGGAGGACCCTCCTACAATGAGCAGTTCTTC. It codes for CATVWAGGPSYNEQFF.

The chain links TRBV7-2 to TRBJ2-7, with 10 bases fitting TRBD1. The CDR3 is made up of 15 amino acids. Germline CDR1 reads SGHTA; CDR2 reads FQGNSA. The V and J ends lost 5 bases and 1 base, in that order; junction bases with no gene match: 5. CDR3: CASSRDRGYSYEQYF. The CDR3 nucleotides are TGTGCCAGCAGCAGGGACAGGGGATATTCCTACGAGCAGTACTTC.

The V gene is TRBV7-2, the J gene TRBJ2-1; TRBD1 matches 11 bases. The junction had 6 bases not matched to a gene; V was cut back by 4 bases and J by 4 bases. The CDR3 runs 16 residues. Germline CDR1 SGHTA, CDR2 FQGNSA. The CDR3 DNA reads TGTGCCAGCAGCTCGTCGGACAGGGGGCTATACAATGAGCAGTTCTTC. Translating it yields CASSSSDRGLYNEQFF. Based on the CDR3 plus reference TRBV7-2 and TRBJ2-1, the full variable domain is GAGVSQSPSNKVTEKGKDVELRCDPISGHTALYWYRQSLGQGLEFLIYFQGNSAPDKSGLPSDRFSAERTGGSVSTLTIQRTQQEDSAVYLCASSSSDRGLYNEQFFGPGTRLTVL.

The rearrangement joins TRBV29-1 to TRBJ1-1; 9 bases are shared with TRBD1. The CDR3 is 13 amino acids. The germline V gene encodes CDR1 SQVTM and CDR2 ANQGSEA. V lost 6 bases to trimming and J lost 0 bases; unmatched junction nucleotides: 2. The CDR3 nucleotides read TGCAGCGTAGGACAGGGGCTGAACACTGAAGCTTTCTTT. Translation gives CSVGQGLNTEAFF.

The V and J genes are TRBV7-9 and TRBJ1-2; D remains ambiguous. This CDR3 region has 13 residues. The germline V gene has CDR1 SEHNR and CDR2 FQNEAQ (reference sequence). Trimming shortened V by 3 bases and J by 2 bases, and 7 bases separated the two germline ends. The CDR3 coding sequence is TGTGCCAGCAGCTTCCGAGGGAACTATGGCTACACCTTC. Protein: CASSFRGNYGYTF.

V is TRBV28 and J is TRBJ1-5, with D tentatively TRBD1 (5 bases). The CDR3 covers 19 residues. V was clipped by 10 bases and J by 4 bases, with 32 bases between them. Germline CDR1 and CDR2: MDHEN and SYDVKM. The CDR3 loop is CATILRGGLIGGHNQPQHF. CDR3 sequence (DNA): TGTGCCACCATACTCCGGGGGGGATTAATCGGTGGACATAATCAGCCCCAGCATTTT.

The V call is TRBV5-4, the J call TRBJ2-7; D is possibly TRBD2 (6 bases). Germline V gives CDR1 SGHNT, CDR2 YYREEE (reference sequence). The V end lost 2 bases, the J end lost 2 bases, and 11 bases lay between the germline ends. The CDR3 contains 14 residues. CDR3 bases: TGTGCCAGCAGCTTCGGGGGAGGCCCCTACGAGCAGTACTTC. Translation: CASSFGGGPYEQYF.

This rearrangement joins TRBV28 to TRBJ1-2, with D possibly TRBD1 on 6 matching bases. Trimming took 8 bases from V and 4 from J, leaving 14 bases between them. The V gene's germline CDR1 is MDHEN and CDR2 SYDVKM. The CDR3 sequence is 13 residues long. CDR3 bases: TGTGCCAGCGGACCAGGGGTGGGCTATGGCTACACCTTC. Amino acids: CASGPGVGYGYTF.

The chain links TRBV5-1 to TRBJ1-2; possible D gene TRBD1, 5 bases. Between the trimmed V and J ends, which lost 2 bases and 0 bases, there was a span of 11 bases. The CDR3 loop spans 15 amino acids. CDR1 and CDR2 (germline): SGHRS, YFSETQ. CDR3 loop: CASSLGVSSNYGYTF. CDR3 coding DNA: TGCGCCAGCAGCTTAGGGGTGTCATCTAACTATGGCTACACCTTC.

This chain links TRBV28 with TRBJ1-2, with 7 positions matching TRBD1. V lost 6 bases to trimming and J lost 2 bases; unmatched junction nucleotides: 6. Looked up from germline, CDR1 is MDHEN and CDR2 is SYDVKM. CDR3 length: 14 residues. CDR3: CASRPGTANYGYTF. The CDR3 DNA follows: TGTGCCAGCAGACCCGGGACAGCCAACTATGGCTACACCTTC.

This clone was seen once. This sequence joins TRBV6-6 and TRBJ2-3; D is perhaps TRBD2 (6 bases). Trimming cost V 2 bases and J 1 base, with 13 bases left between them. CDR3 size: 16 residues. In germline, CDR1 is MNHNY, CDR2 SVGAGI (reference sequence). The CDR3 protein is CASSYGGGTGTDTQYF. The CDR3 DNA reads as TGTGCCAGCAGTTACGGAGGCGGGACGGGCACAGATACGCAGTATTTT.

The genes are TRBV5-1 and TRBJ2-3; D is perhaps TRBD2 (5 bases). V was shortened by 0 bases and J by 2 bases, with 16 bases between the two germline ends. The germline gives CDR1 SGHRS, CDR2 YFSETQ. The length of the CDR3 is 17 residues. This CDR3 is CASSLGQLRLFTDTQYF. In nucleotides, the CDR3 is TGCGCCAGCAGCTTGGGGCAGCTGAGACTATTCACAGATACGCAGTATTTT.

This CDR3 reads CASSRGDSNQPQHF. The CDR3 nucleotides are TGTGCCAGCTCACGAGGGGACTCCAATCAGCCCCAGCATTTT. The chain joins TRBV18 to TRBJ1-5; D possibly corresponds to TRBD1 (5 bases). The CDR3 loop spans 14 amino acids. Germline CDR1 is KGHSH and CDR2 is LQKENI. V was trimmed by 4 bases and J by 3 bases, leaving 10 bases between them. Supplemented by reference TRBV18 and TRBJ1-5, the full variable domain reads NAGVMQNPRHLVRRRGQEARLRCSPMKGHSHVYWYRQLPEEGLKFMVYLQKENIIDESGMPKERFSAEFPKEGPSILRIQQVVRGDSAAYFCASSRGDSNQPQHFGDGTRLSIL.

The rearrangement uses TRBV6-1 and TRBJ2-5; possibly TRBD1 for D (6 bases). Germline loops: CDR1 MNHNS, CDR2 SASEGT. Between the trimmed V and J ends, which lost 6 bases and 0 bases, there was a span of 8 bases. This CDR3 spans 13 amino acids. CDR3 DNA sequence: TGTGCCAGCAGCCGACAGGACCAAGAGACCCAGTACTTC. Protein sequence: CASSRQDQETQYF.

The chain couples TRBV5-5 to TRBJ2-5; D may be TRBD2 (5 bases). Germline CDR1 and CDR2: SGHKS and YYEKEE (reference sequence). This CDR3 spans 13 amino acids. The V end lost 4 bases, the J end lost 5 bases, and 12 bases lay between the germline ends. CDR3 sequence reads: CASSLGLRETQYF. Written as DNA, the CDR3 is TGTGCCAGCAGCCTCGGACTCAGGGAGACCCAGTACTTC.

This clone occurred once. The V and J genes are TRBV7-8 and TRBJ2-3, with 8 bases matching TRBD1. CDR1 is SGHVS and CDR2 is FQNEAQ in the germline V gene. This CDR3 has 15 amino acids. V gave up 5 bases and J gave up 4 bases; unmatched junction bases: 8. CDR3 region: CASSTRQGSADTQYF. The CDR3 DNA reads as TGTGCCAGCAGCACCAGACAGGGGTCGGCAGATACGCAGTATTTT.

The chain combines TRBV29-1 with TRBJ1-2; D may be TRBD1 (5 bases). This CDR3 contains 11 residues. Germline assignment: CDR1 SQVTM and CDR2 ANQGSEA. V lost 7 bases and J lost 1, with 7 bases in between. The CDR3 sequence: CSADSNYGYTF. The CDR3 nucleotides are TGCAGCGCCGACAGTAACTATGGCTACACCTTC.

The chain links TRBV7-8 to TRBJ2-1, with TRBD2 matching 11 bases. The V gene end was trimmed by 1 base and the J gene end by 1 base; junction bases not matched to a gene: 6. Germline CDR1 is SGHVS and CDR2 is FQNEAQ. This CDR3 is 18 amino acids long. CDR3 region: CASSLGRLAGRSYNEQFF. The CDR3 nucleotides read TGTGCCAGCAGCTTAGGGAGACTAGCGGGAAGGTCCTACAATGAGCAGTTCTTC. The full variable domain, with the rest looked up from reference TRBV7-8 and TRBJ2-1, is GAGVSQSPRYKVAKRGQDVALRCDPISGHVSLFWYQQALGQGPEFLTYFQNEAQLDKSGLPSDRFFAERPEGSVSTLKIQRTQQEDSAVYLCASSLGRLAGRSYNEQFFGPGTRLTVL.

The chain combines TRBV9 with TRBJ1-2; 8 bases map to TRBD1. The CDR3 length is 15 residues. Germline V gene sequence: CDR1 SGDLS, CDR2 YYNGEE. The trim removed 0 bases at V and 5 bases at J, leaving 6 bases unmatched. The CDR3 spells CASSVGTGSGYGYTF. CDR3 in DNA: TGTGCCAGCAGCGTAGGGACAGGGTCTGGGTATGGCTACACCTTC.